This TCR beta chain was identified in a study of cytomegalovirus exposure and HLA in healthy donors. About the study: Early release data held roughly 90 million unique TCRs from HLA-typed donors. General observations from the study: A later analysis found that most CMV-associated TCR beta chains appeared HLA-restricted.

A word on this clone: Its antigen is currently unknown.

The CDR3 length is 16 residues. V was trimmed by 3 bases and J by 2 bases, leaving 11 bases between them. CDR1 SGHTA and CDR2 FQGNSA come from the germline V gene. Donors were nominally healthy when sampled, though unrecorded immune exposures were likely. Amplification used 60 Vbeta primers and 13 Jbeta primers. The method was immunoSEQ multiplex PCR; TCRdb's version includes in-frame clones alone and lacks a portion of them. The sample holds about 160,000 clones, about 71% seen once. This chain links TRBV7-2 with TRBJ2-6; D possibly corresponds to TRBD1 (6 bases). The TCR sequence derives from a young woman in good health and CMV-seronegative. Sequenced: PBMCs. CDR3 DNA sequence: TGTGCCAGCAGCTTTATCAGGGGACCTGGGGCCAACGTCCTGACTTTC. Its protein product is CASSFIRGPGANVLTF. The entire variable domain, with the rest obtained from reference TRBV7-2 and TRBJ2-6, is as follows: GAGVSQSPSNKVTEKGKDVELRCDPISGHTALYWYRQSLGQGLEFLIYFQGNSAPDKSGLPSDRFSAERTGGSVSTLTIQRTQQEDSAVYLCASSFIRGPGANVLTFGAGSRLTVL.